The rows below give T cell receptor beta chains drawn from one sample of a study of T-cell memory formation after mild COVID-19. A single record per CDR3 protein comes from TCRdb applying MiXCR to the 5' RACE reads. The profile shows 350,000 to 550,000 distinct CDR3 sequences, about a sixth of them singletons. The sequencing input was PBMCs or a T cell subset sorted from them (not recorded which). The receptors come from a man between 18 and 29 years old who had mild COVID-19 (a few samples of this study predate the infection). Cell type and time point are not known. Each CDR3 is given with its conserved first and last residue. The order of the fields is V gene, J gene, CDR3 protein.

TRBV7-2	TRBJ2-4	CASSLRRGIQYF
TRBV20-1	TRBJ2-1	CSATSDSPWGDEQFF
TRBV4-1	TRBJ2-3	CASSQEDRPTQYF
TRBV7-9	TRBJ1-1	CASSRRPEAFF
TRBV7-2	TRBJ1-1	CASSFGSLNTEAFF
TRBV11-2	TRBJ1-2	CASSHPPYSTENSNYGYTF
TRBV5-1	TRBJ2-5	CASRGPSGETQYF
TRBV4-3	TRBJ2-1	CASSQERGGAIWEQFF
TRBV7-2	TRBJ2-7	CASSLVPGQGNLALYEQYF
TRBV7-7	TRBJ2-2	CASSLAGLATGELFF
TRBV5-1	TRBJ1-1	CASSPQGARDTEAFF
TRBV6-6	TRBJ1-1	CASTLDRGELNTEAFF
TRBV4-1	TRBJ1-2	CASSHGAGVNYGYTF
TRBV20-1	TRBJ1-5	CSALLGTDSNQPQHF
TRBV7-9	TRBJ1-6	CASSAFQGYNSPLHF
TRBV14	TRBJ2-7	CASSQLGSNTYEQYF
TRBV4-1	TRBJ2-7	CASSQVLSGDEQYF
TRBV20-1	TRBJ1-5	CSASPDRYQPQHF
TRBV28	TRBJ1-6	CASSFVMDSPLHF
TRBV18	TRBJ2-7	CASSPPGQGQISEQYF
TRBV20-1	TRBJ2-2	CSASGQGGFIGELFF
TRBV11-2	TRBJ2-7	CASSLGVSSYEQYF
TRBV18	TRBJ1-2	CASSRPGDRYGYTF
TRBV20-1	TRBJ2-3	CSARPEAGRTQYF
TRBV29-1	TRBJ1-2	CSVGDRPRGYTF
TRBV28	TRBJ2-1	CASRVGGFRSNEQFF
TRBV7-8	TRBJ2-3	CASSLVGGYTQYF
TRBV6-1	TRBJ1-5	CASSPSRDRNQPQHF
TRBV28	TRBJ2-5	CASSPWGATETQYF
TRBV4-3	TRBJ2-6	CASSQGSISGANVLTF
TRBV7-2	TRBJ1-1	CASSHLQMNTEAFF
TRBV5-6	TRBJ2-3	CASSLLLTGPDTQYF
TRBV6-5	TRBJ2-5	CASNKKTSYQETQYF
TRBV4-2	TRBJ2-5	CASSQGTSVQETQYF
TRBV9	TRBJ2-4	CASSASTPLNIQYF
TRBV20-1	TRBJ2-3	CSASAASGTDTQYF
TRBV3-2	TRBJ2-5	CASSQGTPGRSQETQYF
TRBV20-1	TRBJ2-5	CSATRLEGTETQYF
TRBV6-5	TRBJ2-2	CASSDLENLGTGELFF
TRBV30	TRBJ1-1	CAWMVEGNTEAFF
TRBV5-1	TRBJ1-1	CASSLDRGGEAFF
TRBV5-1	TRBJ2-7	CASSLEPGGLYYEQYF
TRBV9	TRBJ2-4	CASSVQPAGGPRDIQYF
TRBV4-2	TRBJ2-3	CASSQEGGRTDTQYF
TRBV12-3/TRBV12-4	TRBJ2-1	CASTPVSGEQFF
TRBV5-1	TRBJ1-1	CASSTTGVLNTEAFF
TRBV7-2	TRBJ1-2	CASSKPGHLRSGYTF
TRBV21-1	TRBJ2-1	CASSKEVQLSRGVQYNEQFF
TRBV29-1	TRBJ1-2	CSVEGVSDYGYTF
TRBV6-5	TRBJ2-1	CASSPGQGEYYNEQFF
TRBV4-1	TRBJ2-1	CASSSVGGRSYNEQFF
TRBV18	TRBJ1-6	CASSRRGGQLNSPLHF
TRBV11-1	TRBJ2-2	CASSPTGAGNTGELFF
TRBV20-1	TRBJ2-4	CSARDPLRGIQYF
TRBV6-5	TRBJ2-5	CASSYGAGKGQETQYF
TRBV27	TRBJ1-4	CASSWGITNEKLFF
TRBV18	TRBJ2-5	CASSPRPTGDETQYF
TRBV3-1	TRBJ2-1	CASSQDTAGTSGEQFF
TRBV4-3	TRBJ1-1	CASSQGGWGEFEAFF
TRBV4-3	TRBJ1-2	CASSQDWRTDYGYTF